This T cell receptor (beta chain) was obtained from a study of blood T cell repertoires in COVID-19. Study summary: The United States, Italy and Spain supplied acute and convalescent COVID-19 samples. Nucleic acid was either cDNA or gDNA, and it came from T cells, B-cell-depleted T cells, or PBMCs.

Germline-derived CDR1 and CDR2 are GTSNPN and SVGIG (reference sequence). Trimming pared 0 bases from V and 8 bases from J, leaving 9 bases between. The CDR3 contains 12 residues. Authors' methods: Using reference gene primer amplification, nucleated cell counts were estimated. The table came from immunoSEQ multiplex PCR; TCRdb's copy has only in-frame clones and leaves some out. V, J and clone size reflect that table, while D and trimming were determined from the DNA. Among approximately 92,000 clones, about three quarters were seen once, and the ten largest hold about 8.7%. This chain joins TRBV30 and TRBJ2-3; D uncertain. This clonotype was obtained from a man in his forties or fifties who had recovered from COVID-19. Source material: peripheral blood. DNA for the CDR3: TGTGCCTGGAGTGTTTACGCAGGTACGCAGTATTTT. Translation gives CAWSVYAGTQYF. The entire variable domain, with the rest obtained from reference TRBV30 and TRBJ2-3, is as follows: SQTIHQWPATLVQPVGSPLSLECTVEGTSNPNLYWYRQAAGRGLQLLFYSVGIGQISSEVPQNLSASRPQDRQFILSSKKLLLSDSGFYLCAWSVYAGTQYFGPGTRLTVL.